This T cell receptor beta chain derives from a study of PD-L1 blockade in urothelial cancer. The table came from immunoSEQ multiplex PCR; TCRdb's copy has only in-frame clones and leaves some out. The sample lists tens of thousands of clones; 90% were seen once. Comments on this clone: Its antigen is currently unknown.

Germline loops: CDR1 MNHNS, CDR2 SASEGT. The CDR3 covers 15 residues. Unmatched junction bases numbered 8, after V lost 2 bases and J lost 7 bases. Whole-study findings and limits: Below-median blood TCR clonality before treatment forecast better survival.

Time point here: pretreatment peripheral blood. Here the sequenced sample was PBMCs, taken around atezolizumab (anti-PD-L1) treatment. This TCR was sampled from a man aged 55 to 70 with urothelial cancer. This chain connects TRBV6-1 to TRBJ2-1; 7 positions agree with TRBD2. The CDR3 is CASSELASGGNEQFF. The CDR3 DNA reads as TGTGCCAGCAGTGAACTAGCTAGCGGTGGAAATGAGCAGTTCTTC.